These T cell receptor beta chains were read from a single sample in a study of blood T cells in healthy people across ages. TCRdb re-derived calls from the 5' RACE reads in MiXCR, one entry per CDR3 protein. The table shows 550,000 to 600,000 distinct CDR3 sequences, with 25% to 30% occurring only once. Sequencing input: blood. The receptors were sampled from a woman in her 70s in good health. CDR3s include the opening cysteine and the closing phenylalanine or tryptophan. Fields, in order: J gene, V gene, CDR3 protein.

TRBJ2-7,TRBV20-1,CSARGTGGHEQYF
TRBJ2-7,TRBV5-1,CASSPSEEFSYEQYF
TRBJ1-2,TRBV7-2,CASSLHLGGYTF
TRBJ1-5,TRBV3-1,CASSQGHSSQPQHF
TRBJ2-7,TRBV5-1,CASSRRDSGEQYF
.,TRBV7-9,CASSLAFGRLPYEQYF
TRBJ1-5,TRBV6-5,CASSWDNNQPQHF
TRBJ1-4,TRBV6-5,CASNRGGRGEKLFF
TRBJ1-4,TRBV6-2/TRBV6-3,CASSGGMSGKLLF
TRBJ2-1,TRBV9,CASSVALAGGPYEQFF
TRBJ2-2,TRBV5-6,CASSSMRYEGTGELFF
TRBJ2-1,TRBV6-5,CASRLAGYNEQFF
TRBJ2-1,TRBV7-6,CASSFVGGEQFF
TRBJ1-4,TRBV5-1,CASSAAGTGEEKLFF
TRBJ1-1,TRBV12-3/TRBV12-4,CAGSSQGRIAEAFF
TRBJ1-1,TRBV2,CASSEGSGLEAFF
TRBJ2-1,TRBV7-2,CASSPPGRRGYNEQFF
TRBJ1-2,TRBV7-2,CASSFVTGGYTF
TRBJ2-5,TRBV20-1,CSAREGSWQETQYF
TRBJ1-1,TRBV20-1,CSAPDGSGVMNTEAFF
TRBJ2-5,TRBV29-1,CSVIAPQETQYF
.,TRBV5-1,CASSLVGTSGAVTQYF
TRBJ1-1,TRBV9,CASSPRGGRDTEAFF
TRBJ2-3,TRBV7-9,CASSLSQTTDTQYF
TRBJ1-2,TRBV6-5,CASSYRRGRPGPGYGYTF
TRBJ1-2,TRBV20-1,CSASRQAGGYTF
.,TRBV7-2,CASSLFGEETQYF
TRBJ2-5,TRBV3-1,CASGQAHKLAGGRFETQYF
TRBJ2-1,TRBV2,CASSPSGGGNEQFF
TRBJ2-1,TRBV3-1,CASSQDIPLGDNEQSF
TRBJ1-1,TRBV4-3,CASSPNPGLLNTEAFF
TRBJ2-3,TRBV5-4,CASSLGFGSAPDTQYF
TRBJ2-1,TRBV20-1,CSASSPRAKGEQFF
.,TRBV4-3,CASSQDGSGEMGQYF
TRBJ2-6,TRBV10-3,CARGNRSGANVLTF
TRBJ1-2,TRBV4-2,CASSQDGTGRLGGYTF
TRBJ1-1,TRBV6-6,CASSYPNTEAFF
TRBJ2-1,TRBV7-2,CASSPQAWRGGENNEQFF
TRBJ1-5,TRBV5-1,CASSLDPGGNQPQHF
TRBJ1-5,TRBV5-1,CASSLDPSNQPQHF
TRBJ2-5,TRBV5-1,CASSSSEEYEHYF
TRBJ1-2,TRBV7-2,CASSLGGSNYGYTF
TRBJ1-4,TRBV20-1,CSARRRLSTNEKLFF
TRBJ2-2,TRBV27,CASSFLSDTGELFF
TRBJ2-2,TRBV6-2/TRBV6-3,CASSSYPRELFF
TRBJ2-7,TRBV6-2/TRBV6-3,CASSYFRGRSYEQYF
TRBJ2-5,TRBV5-1,CASSLTGTFGETQYF
TRBJ1-2,TRBV20-1,CSARDHGRPYGYTF
TRBJ1-5,TRBV10-3,CAISDSRSNQPQHF
.,TRBV10-3,CAIKAGGTGTYEQYF
TRBJ1-6,TRBV6-6,CASSYPSSYNSPLHF
TRBJ1-3,TRBV6-5,CASSYSGQTGNTIYF
TRBJ1-2,TRBV29-1,CSVIQGPNYGYTF
TRBJ2-5,TRBV7-9,CASSRPDRAETQYF